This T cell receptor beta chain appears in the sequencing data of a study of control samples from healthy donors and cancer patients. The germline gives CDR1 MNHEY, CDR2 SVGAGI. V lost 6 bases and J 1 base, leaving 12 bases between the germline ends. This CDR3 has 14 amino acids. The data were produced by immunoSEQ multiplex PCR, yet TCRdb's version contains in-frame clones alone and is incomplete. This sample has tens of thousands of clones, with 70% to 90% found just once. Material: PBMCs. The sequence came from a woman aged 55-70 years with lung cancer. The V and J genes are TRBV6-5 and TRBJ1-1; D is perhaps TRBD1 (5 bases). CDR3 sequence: CASSAIGGNTEAFF. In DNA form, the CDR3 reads TGTGCCAGCAGCGCTATCGGGGGGAACACTGAAGCTTTCTTT.